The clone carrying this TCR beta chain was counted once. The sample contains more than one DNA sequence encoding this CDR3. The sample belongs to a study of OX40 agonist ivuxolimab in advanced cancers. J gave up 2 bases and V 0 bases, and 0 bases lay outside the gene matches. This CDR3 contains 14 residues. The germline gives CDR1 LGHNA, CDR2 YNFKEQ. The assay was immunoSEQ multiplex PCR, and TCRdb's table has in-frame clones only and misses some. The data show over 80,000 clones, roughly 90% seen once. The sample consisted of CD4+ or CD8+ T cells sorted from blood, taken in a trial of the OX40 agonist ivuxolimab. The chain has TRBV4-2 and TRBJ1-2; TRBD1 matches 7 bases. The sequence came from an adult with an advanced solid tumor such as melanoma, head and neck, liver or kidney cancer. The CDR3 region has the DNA TGTGCCAGCAGCCAAGACAGGGGGAACTATGGCTACACCTTC. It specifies CASSQDRGNYGYTF.